These T cell receptor beta chains were read from a single sample in a study of pediatric ulcerative colitis. Sequenced by immunoSEQ multiplex PCR; TCRdb stores in-frame clones only, minus some. The table records 40,000 to 55,000 clones, about 79% of them present only once. Sequencing used gut tissue. These receptors were obtained from a girl aged 10 to 17 with moderate ulcerative colitis. The CDR3 runs from the conserved cysteine through the conserved F or W. A D gene is named only where the DNA matches it firmly. Where a row states a size, it is once, few, many or the class of an expanded clone; other rows omit it.

>14|NA|NA|TRBJ2-3|TRBV2
CASSGGASTDTQYF
TGTGCCAGCAGTGGAGGGGCGAGCACAGATACGCAGTATTTT
>15|TRBD1|few|TRBJ1-6|TRBV6-5
CASSLDRVDNSPLHF
TGTGCCAGCAGTCTAGACAGGGTTGATAATTCACCCCTCCACTTT
>17|NA|NA|TRBJ1-6|TRBV4-1
CASSQGDGTLGGSPLHF
TGCGCCAGCAGCCAAGGCGACGGGACCCTCGGAGGTTCACCCCTCCACTTT
>15|TRBD2|NA|TRBJ2-7|TRBV18
CASSPEAGGSYEQYF
TGTGCCAGCTCACCGGAAGCGGGAGGGTCCTACGAGCAGTACTTC
>14|NA|NA|TRBJ1-1|TRBV10-3
CAISESFPNTEAFF
TGTGCCATCAGTGAGTCGTTTCCGAACACTGAAGCTTTCTTT
>13|TRBD1|NA|TRBJ1-2|TRBV7-9
CASSPGGDYGYTF
TGTGCCAGCAGCCCAGGGGGAGACTATGGCTACACCTTC
>15|TRBD1|NA|TRBJ1-2|TRBV6-5
CASSYQAGGDYGYTF
TGTGCCAGCAGTTACCAGGCAGGGGGCGACTATGGCTACACCTTC
>13|NA|NA|TRBJ2-3|TRBV7-7
CASSLGGTDTQYF
TGTGCCAGCAGCTTAGGGGGCACAGATACGCAGTATTTT
>17|NA|NA|TRBJ2-6|TRBV27
CASSSLTLPPGANVLTF
TGTGCCAGCAGTTCCCTTACTCTTCCCCCTGGGGCCAACGTCCTGACTTTC
>16|NA|NA|TRBJ1-2|TRBV9
CASSAESQGKVLGYTF
TGTGCCAGCAGCGCGGAATCTCAGGGGAAGGTTCTAGGCTACACCTTC
>15|NA|NA|TRBJ1-5|TRBV15
CATSRIQRDLQPQHF
TGTGCCACCAGCAGAATACAGCGGGACCTCCAGCCCCAGCATTTT
>14|TRBD1|NA|TRBJ2-7|TRBV5-6
CASSPGTGAYEQYF
TGTGCCAGCAGCCCCGGGACAGGAGCCTACGAGCAGTACTTC
>15|NA|NA|TRBJ1-3|TRBV5-1
CASSLVGNHGNTIYF
TGCGCCAGCAGCTTGGTGGGCAATCATGGAAACACCATATATTTT
>17|NA|NA|TRBJ1-5|TRBV11-2
CASSPSPGTISNQPQHF
TGTGCCAGCAGCCCATCCCCTGGGACAATTAGCAATCAGCCCCAGCATTTT
>14|NA|NA|TRBJ1-2|TRBV29-1
CSVDPGGPGYGYTF
TGCAGCGTTGACCCCGGCGGTCCGGGATATGGCTACACCTTC
>11|NA|NA|TRBJ1-1|TRBV20-1
CSARGSSEAFF
TGCAGTGCTAGAGGTTCCTCCGAAGCTTTCTTT
>16|TRBD2|NA|TRBJ2-1|TRBV5-1
CASSWGGGRVGYEQFF
TGCGCCAGCAGCTGGGGCGGCGGGAGAGTTGGGTATGAGCAGTTCTTC
>13|NA|NA|TRBJ1-1|TRBV6-1
CASSPGPILEAFF
TGTGCCAGCAGTCCGGGACCAATATTAGAAGCTTTCTTT
>14|NA|few|TRBJ1-6|TRBV6-6
CASSPERVGSPLHF
TGTGCCAGCAGCCCGGAGCGGGTAGGTTCACCCCTCCACTTT
>12|NA|NA|TRBJ2-3|TRBV30
CAWSGTTDTQYF
TGTGCCTGGAGCGGGACTACAGATACGCAGTATTTT
>14|NA|NA|TRBJ2-7|TRBV7-2
CASSPRAPTYEQYF
TGTGCCAGCAGCCCTCGGGCTCCAACCTACGAGCAGTACTTC
>13|NA|NA|TRBJ1-5|TRBV28
CASLSSSNQPQHF
TGTGCTTCTCTGTCGAGTAGCAATCAGCCCCAGCATTTT
>13|NA|NA|TRBJ1-1|TRBV18
CASSPRTNTEAFF
TGTGCCAGCTCACCACGGACGAACACTGAAGCTTTCTTT
>16|NA|NA|TRBJ1-2|TRBV5-6
CASSLGRWIANYGYTF
TGTGCCAGCAGCTTGGGACGCTGGATAGCTAACTATGGCTACACCTTC
>14|NA|few|TRBJ1-5|TRBV2
CASSERSGAQPQHF
TGTGCCAGCAGTGAGAGGTCAGGGGCTCAGCCCCAGCATTTT
>15|NA|NA|TRBJ2-7|TRBV5-4
CASSRMTPLLYEQYF
TGTGCCAGCAGCCGGATGACACCTCTTCTCTACGAGCAGTACTTC
>15|NA|few|TRBJ1-2|TRBV5-1
CASSSFGSWNYGYTF
TGCGCCAGCAGCTCCTTTGGGTCCTGGAACTATGGCTACACCTTC